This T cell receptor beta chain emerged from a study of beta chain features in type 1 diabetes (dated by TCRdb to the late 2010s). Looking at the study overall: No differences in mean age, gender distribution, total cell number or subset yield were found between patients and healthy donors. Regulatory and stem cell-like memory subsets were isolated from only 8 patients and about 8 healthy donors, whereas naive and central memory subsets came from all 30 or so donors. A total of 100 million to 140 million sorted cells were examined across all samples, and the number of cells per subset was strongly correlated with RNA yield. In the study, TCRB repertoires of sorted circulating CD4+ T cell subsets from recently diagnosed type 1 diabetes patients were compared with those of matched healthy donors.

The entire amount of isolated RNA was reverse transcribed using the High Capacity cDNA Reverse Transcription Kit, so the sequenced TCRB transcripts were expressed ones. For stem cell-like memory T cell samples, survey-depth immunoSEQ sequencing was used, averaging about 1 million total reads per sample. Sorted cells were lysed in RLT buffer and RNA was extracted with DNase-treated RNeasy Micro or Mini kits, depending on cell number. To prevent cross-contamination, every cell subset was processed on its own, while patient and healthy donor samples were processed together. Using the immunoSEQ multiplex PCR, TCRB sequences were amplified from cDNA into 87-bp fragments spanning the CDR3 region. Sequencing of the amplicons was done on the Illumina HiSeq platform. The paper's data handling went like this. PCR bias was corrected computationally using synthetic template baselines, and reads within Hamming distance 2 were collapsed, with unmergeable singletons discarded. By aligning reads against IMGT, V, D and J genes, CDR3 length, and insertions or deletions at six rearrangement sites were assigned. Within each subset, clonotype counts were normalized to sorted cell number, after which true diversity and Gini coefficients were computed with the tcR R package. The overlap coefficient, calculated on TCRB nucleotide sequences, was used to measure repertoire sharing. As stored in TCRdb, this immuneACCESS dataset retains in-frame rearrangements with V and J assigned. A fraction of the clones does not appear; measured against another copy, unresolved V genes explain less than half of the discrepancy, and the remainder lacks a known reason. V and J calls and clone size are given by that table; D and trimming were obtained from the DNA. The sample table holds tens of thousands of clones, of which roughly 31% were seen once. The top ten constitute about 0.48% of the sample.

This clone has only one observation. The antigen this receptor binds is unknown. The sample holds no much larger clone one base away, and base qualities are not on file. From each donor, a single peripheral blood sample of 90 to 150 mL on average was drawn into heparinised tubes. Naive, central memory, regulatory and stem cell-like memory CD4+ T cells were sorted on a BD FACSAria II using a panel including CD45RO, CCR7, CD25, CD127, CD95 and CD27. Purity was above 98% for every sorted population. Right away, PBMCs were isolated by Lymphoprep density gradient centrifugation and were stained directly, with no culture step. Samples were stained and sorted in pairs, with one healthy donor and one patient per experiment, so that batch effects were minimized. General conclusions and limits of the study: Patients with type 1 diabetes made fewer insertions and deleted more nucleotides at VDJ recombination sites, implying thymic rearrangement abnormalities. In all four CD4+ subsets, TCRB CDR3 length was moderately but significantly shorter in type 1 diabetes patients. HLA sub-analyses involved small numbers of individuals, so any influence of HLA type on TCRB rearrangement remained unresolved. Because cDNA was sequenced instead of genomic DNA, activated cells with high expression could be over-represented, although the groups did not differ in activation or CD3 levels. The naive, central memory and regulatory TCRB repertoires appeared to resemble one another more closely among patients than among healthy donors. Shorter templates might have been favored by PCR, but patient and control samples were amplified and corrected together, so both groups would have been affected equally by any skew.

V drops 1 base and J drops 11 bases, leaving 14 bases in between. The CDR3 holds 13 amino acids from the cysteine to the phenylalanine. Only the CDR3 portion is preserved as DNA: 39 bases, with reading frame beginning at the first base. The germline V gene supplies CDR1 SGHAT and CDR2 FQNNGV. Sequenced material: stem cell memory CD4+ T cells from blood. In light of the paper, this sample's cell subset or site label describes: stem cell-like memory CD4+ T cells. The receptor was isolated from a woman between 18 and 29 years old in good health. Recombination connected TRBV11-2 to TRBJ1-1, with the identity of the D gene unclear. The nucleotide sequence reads TGTGCCAGCAGCTTAGCGGGGAAGGTCGGGGCTTTCTTT. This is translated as CASSLAGKVGAFF. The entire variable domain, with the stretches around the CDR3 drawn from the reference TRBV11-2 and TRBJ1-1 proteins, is EAGVAQSPRYKIIEKRQSVAFWCNPISGHATLYWYQQILGQGPKLLIQFQNNGVVDDSQLPKDRFSAERLKGVDSTLKIQPAKLEDSAVYLCASSLAGKVGAFFGQGTRLTVV.